The entry below describes one TCR beta chain. Its specificity is unknown. This specimen belongs to a study of cytomegalovirus exposure and HLA in healthy donors. Study-level results: A later analysis found first-cohort TCR clusters tended to co-occur in the 90 to 150 validation repertoires.

V lost 5 bases and J lost 8; bases outside the gene matches: 9. Germline-derived CDR1 and CDR2 are SGDLS and YYNGEE. The CDR3 contains 14 residues. The data were produced by immunoSEQ multiplex PCR, yet TCRdb's version contains in-frame clones alone and is incomplete. Of some 170,000 clones in the sample, approximately 86% were seen once. The V and J genes are TRBV9 and TRBJ1-2; 10 bases are a match to TRBD1. Sequencing used PBMCs. The sequence was collected from a young man in good health and CMV-seropositive. The CDR3 sequence: CASRPGQGMGGYTF. The CDR3 region has the DNA TGTGCCAGCAGACCGGGACAGGGGATGGGAGGCTACACCTTC.